Shown below are 13 T cell receptor beta chains from a single sample sequenced in a study of blood T cell repertoires in COVID-19. Assay: immunoSEQ multiplex PCR; the TCRdb copy retains only in-frame clones and omits some. In the table there are approximately 65,000 clones, over 75% of which are singletons. Sequenced: peripheral blood. Receptor source: a man in his 60s with acute or convalescent COVID-19.

In the case of this clone: This sequence may be a read error, since a much larger clone differs from it by one base. The V call is TRBV24-1, the J call TRBJ2-1; D is perhaps TRBD2 (5 bases). The V end was cut by 5 bases, the J end by 6 bases, with 13 bases between. The CDR3 length is 14 residues. Germline V CDR1 and CDR2: KGHDR, SFDVKD. CDR3 sequence: CATSATNRINEQFF. The CDR3 nucleotides are TGTGCCACCAGTGCGACTAACCGGATCAATGAGCAGTTCTTC.

The chain couples TRBV5-1 to TRBJ1-5, with D perhaps TRBD1 (5 bases). Germline assignment: CDR1 SGHRS and CDR2 YFSETQ. There are 13 residues in the CDR3. Trimming cost V 3 bases and J 4 bases, with 8 bases left between them. CDR3 coding DNA: TGCGCCAGCAGCTCTCAGGGAAATCAGCCCCAGCATTTT. Translated, it gives CASSSQGNQPQHF.

In this sample, this clone turned up once. The junction shows a germline mismatch at one end, possibly a read error. The chain carries TRBV27 and TRBJ2-7; the match to TRBD2 covers 13 bases. The CDR3 contains 18 residues. CDR1 is MNHEY and CDR2 is SMNVEV in the germline V gene (reference sequence). This CDR3 reads CASSLTSGGPTFTYERYF. The CDR3 nucleotides are TGTGCCAGCAGCCTGACTAGCGGGGGGCCCACATTCACCTACGAGCGGTACTTC.

CDR3 nucleotide sequence: TGCGCCAGCAGCCACTCCGTGGCAGGGGGGAGTCGGTACGAGCAGTACTTC. It is translated as CASSHSVAGGSRYEQYF. J is TRBJ2-7 and V is TRBV4-1, with a possible D match to TRBD1 (7 bases). Germline V lookup: CDR1 MGHRA, CDR2 YSYEKL. Between the trimmed V and J ends, which lost 3 bases and 4 bases, there was a span of 22 bases. The CDR3 runs to 17 residues.

This clone has only one observation. V gene TRBV11-2 combines with J gene TRBJ2-4; 11 bases line up with TRBD1. The CDR3 totals 14 residues. Germline V gene data show CDR1 as SGHAT and CDR2 as FQNNGV. V was pared by 5 bases and J by 8 bases, with 5 bases of the junction left unmatched. CDR3 protein: CASSNGQGAYIQYF. In nucleotides, the CDR3 is TGTGCCAGCAGCAACGGACAGGGGGCATACATTCAGTACTTC.

This clone was detected only a few times. The CDR3 protein is CASSFDPGGGAKNIQYF. The CDR3 DNA reads TGTGCCAGCAGCTTCGATCCGGGAGGGGGCGCCAAAAACATTCAGTACTTC. The chain is built from TRBV11-2 and TRBJ2-4, with TRBD2 as a possible D gene (8 bases). This CDR3 spans 17 amino acids. Germline loops: CDR1 SGHAT, CDR2 FQNNGV. V lost 3 bases and J lost 1, with 16 bases in between.

The chain links TRBV15 to TRBJ2-7; 10 nucleotides line up with TRBD2. The V segment lost 5 bases and the J segment 2 bases; nucleotides outside the gene matches: 6. The CDR3 runs 15 residues. Germline assignment: CDR1 LNHNV and CDR2 YYDKDF (reference sequence). Written as DNA, the CDR3 is TGTGCCACCAGCCGATGGGGGACTAGCGCCTACGAGCAGTACTTC. Encoded protein: CATSRWGTSAYEQYF.

The rearrangement joins TRBV3-1 (or the pseudogene TRBV3-2) to TRBJ2-7; D is possibly TRBD2 (5 bases). The V end was cut by 8 bases, the J end by 2 bases, with 19 bases between. This CDR3 is built from 15 residues. The germline V gene has CDR1 LGHDT and CDR2 YNNKEL (reference sequence). This CDR3 is CASFARAMRTYEQYF. CDR3 in DNA: TGTGCCAGCTTTGCGCGGGCGATGAGAACCTACGAGCAGTACTTC.

CDR3: CASSQVRQFSPLHF. CDR3 bases: TGTGCCAGCAGCCAAGTTCGACAGTTCTCACCCCTCCACTTT. The chain uses TRBV3-1 (or the pseudogene TRBV3-2) and TRBJ1-6; tentatively, D is TRBD1 (5 bases). V was pared by 1 base and J by 10 bases, with 11 bases between. The CDR3 extends over 14 amino acids. Per germline, CDR1 LGHDT and CDR2 YNNKEL (reference sequence).

V and J are TRBV4-2 and TRBJ2-1; D is uncertain. The CDR3 is 17 amino acids. V gave up 1 base and J gave up 3 bases, with 16 bases separating them. Germline V gene sequence: CDR1 LGHNA, CDR2 YNFKEQ. CDR3 DNA sequence: TGTGCCAGCAGCCAAGCGGTTAGTAGAGCCCTCTACAATGAGCAGTTCTTC. Protein product: CASSQAVSRALYNEQFF.

The chain joins TRBV30 to TRBJ1-4; D call uncertain. Germline CDR1 GTSNPN, CDR2 SVGIG (reference sequence). The CDR3 is 13 amino acids. V lost 0 bases and J lost 7, with 9 bases in between. As DNA, the CDR3 is TGTGCCTGGAGTGTACCCCCGCGTGAAAAACTGTTTTTT. It codes for CAWSVPPREKLFF.

The V gene is TRBV6-5, the J gene TRBJ1-4, with no clear D. CDR1 and CDR2 (germline): MNHEY, SVGAGI. V dropped 6 bases and J dropped 0 bases, with 8 bases sitting between them. The CDR3 has 14 amino acids. Here the CDR3 DNA reads TGTGCCAGCAGGCGATTTGCAACTAATGAAAAACTGTTTTTT. It yields the protein CASRRFATNEKLFF.

This clone was counted once. CDR3 in amino acids: CASSHTTGVGTEAFF. The CDR3 nucleotides read TGTGCCAGCAGCCATACGACAGGGGTGGGCACTGAAGCTTTCTTT. The chain joins TRBV6-5 to TRBJ1-1, with 8 bases lining up with TRBD1. Germline lookup yields CDR1 MNHEY and CDR2 SVGAGI. CDR3 length equals 15 residues. Trimming removed 6 bases from V and 4 bases from J; junction bases left unmatched: 10.